This TCR beta chain stems from a study of blood T cell repertoires in COVID-19. Study in general: COVID-19 samples, acute and convalescent, were from the United States, Italy and Spain. Sources were T cells, B-cell-depleted T cells, or PBMCs; the material itself was cDNA or gDNA.

Germline assignment: CDR1 SGHDT and CDR2 YYEEEE. The CDR3 contains 15 residues. V lost 0 bases and J lost 3, with 13 bases in between. Original analysis: Reference gene primers were amplified, and this amplification served to estimate nucleated cell counts. Only in-frame clones appear in the TCRdb table, and some are missing; sequencing was by immunoSEQ multiplex PCR. V, J and clone size were drawn from that table, and D and trimming were deduced from the DNA. The repertoire consists of roughly 160,000 clones, with approximately 82% occurring once and the leading ten covering roughly a tenth. The gene calls are TRBV5-6 and TRBJ2-7, with a possible D match to TRBD2 (6 bases). The specimen was peripheral blood. The receptor comes from a woman older than 75 with active or convalescent COVID-19. The CDR3 DNA is TGTGCCAGCAGCTTGGAGGTAGCGGAGTTCTACGAGCAGTACTTC. It yields the protein CASSLEVAEFYEQYF.